Presented here are 24 T cell receptor beta chains from one specimen sequenced in a study of blood T cell repertoires in COVID-19. The data were produced by immunoSEQ multiplex PCR, yet TCRdb's version contains in-frame clones alone and is incomplete. This table has some 25,000 clones, around 81% appearing once. The source material was peripheral blood. These receptors were obtained from a man between 65 and 85 years old with acute or convalescent COVID-19.

The count of this clone is one. The chain is built from TRBV12-3 or TRBV12-4 and TRBJ1-3; D is uncertain. V was trimmed by 4 bases and J by 4 bases, leaving 8 bases between them. The CDR3 has 13 residues. The CDR3 is CASSWGGGNTIYF. Here the CDR3 DNA reads TGTGCCAGCAGTTGGGGAGGGGGAAACACCATATATTTT.

The CDR3 DNA reads TGTGCCAGCAGCTTAGGCTGGGACAGTGAGCAGTTCTTC. This sequence encodes CASSLGWDSEQFF. The J gene is TRBJ2-1, the V gene TRBV11-2; TRBD1 matches at 7 bases. This CDR3 region has 13 residues. Germline V lookup: CDR1 SGHAT, CDR2 FQNNGV. V shed 1 base, J shed 9 bases, and the junction held 3 bases outside the gene matches.

The chain has TRBV5-1 and TRBJ1-2, with D possibly being TRBD1 (5 bases). V lost 4 bases to trimming and J lost 1 base, with 11 bases between them. Germline CDR1 SGHRS, CDR2 YFSETQ. This CDR3 has 14 residues. The CDR3 nucleotides are TGCGCCAGCAGCCCCTCCGGGGGTAACTATGGCTACACCTTC. Amino acids: CASSPSGGNYGYTF.

This clone was seen just once. The chain carries TRBV19 and TRBJ1-1; TRBD1 matches at 8 bases. The V segment lost 5 bases and the J segment 12 bases; nucleotides outside the gene matches: 8. This CDR3 has 12 amino acids. Germline-derived CDR1 and CDR2 are LNHDA and SQIVND (reference sequence). The CDR3 sequence: CASSPRTGRTFF. In DNA, the CDR3 is TGTGCCAGTAGTCCCCGGACAGGGAGGACTTTCTTT.

This chain uses TRBV6-6 with TRBJ1-1; TRBD1 might be the D (6 bases). Germline loops: CDR1 MNHNY, CDR2 SVGAGI (reference sequence). V was trimmed by 5 bases and J by 6 bases, leaving 13 bases between them. CDR3 length equals 13 residues. The CDR3 nucleotides are TGTGCCAGCAGTATCACAGGGAAAGCTGAAGCTTTCTTT. Translated: CASSITGKAEAFF.

The chain employs TRBV11-2 and TRBJ2-1; TRBD2 agrees at 8 bases. Germline V gene sequence: CDR1 SGHAT, CDR2 FQNNGV. The length of the CDR3 is 15 residues. J was trimmed by 5 bases and V by 5 bases; bases with no gene match: 8. CDR3 coding DNA: TGTGCCAGCAGCCCTGGGACTAGACCCGACAATGAGCAGTTCTTC. This gives the protein CASSPGTRPDNEQFF.

This clone has only one observation. The chain employs TRBV18 and TRBJ2-3; TRBD2 is a possible D gene (5 bases). Germline CDR1 KGHSH, CDR2 LQKENI. V gave up 1 base and J gave up 2 bases, with 10 bases separating them. There are 15 residues in the CDR3. The CDR3 DNA sequence: TGTGCCAGCTCACCACTCGGGCGGGCCACAGATACGCAGTATTTT. This gives the protein CASSPLGRATDTQYF.

The rearrangement links TRBV19 to TRBJ1-6, with TRBD1 matching over 8 bases. The CDR3 extends over 15 amino acids. Unmatched junction bases numbered 6, after V lost 3 bases and J lost 8 bases. From germline, CDR1 is LNHDA and CDR2 SQIVND (reference sequence). The CDR3: CASSMTGAPDSPLHF. CDR3 DNA sequence: TGTGCCAGTAGTATGACAGGGGCCCCTGATTCACCCCTCCACTTT.

The chain uses TRBV9 and TRBJ1-1; D is unclear. CDR1 is SGDLS, CDR2 YYNGEE, per germline. The CDR3 covers 14 residues. Trimming left V 4 bases short and J 0 bases short, with 10 bases between. CDR3 sequence: CASSSRQLNTEAFF. CDR3 DNA sequence: TGTGCCAGCAGCTCGAGACAACTGAACACTGAAGCTTTCTTT.

The chain couples TRBV7-2 to TRBJ2-2, with D possibly TRBD2 on 5 matching bases. The CDR3 contains 15 residues. Trimming removed 4 bases from V and 3 bases from J, with 12 bases in between. CDR1 SGHTA and CDR2 FQGNSA come from the germline V gene. The CDR3: CASSYNGKDTGELFF. For the CDR3, the DNA is TGTGCCAGCAGCTATAACGGGAAAGACACCGGGGAGCTGTTTTTT. Supplemented by reference TRBV7-2 and TRBJ2-2, the full variable domain reads GAGVSQSPSNKVTEKGKDVELRCDPISGHTALYWYRQSLGQGLEFLIYFQGNSAPDKSGLPSDRFSAERTGGSVSTLTIQRTQQEDSAVYLCASSYNGKDTGELFFGEGSRLTVL.

This chain uses TRBV11-3 with TRBJ2-1, with 7 nucleotides matching TRBD1. The CDR3 totals 14 residues. Germline V gene sequence: CDR1 SGHNT, CDR2 YENEEA. With V trimmed by 2 bases and J by 6 bases, 4 bases remained unmatched. The CDR3 region has the DNA TGTGCCAGCAGCTTACAAGGACAGGTCAATGAGCAGTTCTTC. Protein product: CASSLQGQVNEQFF.

The chain carries TRBV4-3 and TRBJ2-5; TRBD1 matches 8 bases. J gave up 3 bases and V 2 bases, and 5 bases lay outside the gene matches. CDR1 LGHNA and CDR2 YSLEER come from the germline V gene. The CDR3 is 15 amino acids. The CDR3 nucleotides are TGCGCCAGCAGCCAATCGACAGGGGTAAAAGAGACCCAGTACTTC. This codes for CASSQSTGVKETQYF.

The V and J genes are TRBV6-5 and TRBJ2-2; no clear D gene. The germline V gene has CDR1 MNHEY and CDR2 SVGAGI. The V gene lost 6 bases and the J gene lost 9 bases, with 8 bases spanning the gap. This CDR3 has 11 amino acids. The CDR3 coding sequence is TGTGCCAGCAGCCCCCAAAGGGAGCTGTTTTTT. This sequence encodes CASSPQRELFF.

This clone is categorized as medium-sized. The rearrangement joins TRBV4-1 to TRBJ2-7; TRBD1 matches 10 bases. CDR3 length: 16 amino acids. The germline CDR1 and CDR2 sequences are MGHRA and YSYEKL. Trimming took 0 bases from V and 4 from J; bases not matched to a gene: 6. CDR3 region: CASSQDPGQGRYEQYF. CDR3 DNA sequence: TGCGCCAGCAGCCAAGATCCGGGACAGGGGAGATACGAGCAGTACTTC.

This chain links TRBV3-1 (or the pseudogene TRBV3-2) with TRBJ1-2, with D possibly TRBD1 on 6 matching bases. The CDR3 sequence is 14 residues long. V was pared by 2 bases and J by 8 bases, with 15 bases between. Germline lookup yields CDR1 LGHDT and CDR2 YNNKEL (reference sequence). Here the CDR3 reads CASSQNQGFRGYTF. The DNA of the CDR3 is TGTGCCAGCAGCCAAAACCAGGGGTTTAGGGGCTACACCTTC.

This clone was observed once. The chain employs TRBV5-6 and TRBJ2-3; D call uncertain. Germline V gene lookup returns CDR1 SGHDT and CDR2 YYEEEE. Trimming removed 0 bases from V and 4 bases from J, with 9 bases in between. This CDR3 comprises 14 residues. CDR3 nucleotide sequence: TGTGCCAGCAGCTTGGTGACACTGCCAGATACGCAGTATTTT. Its protein product is CASSLVTLPDTQYF.

This rearrangement joins TRBV7-9 to TRBJ1-6, with a possible D match to TRBD1 (6 bases). Germline CDR1 is SEHNR and CDR2 is FQNEAQ (reference sequence). CDR3 size: 15 residues. The V end was cut by 1 base, the J end by 7 bases, with 11 bases between. CDR3 sequence: CASSLGNRENSPLHF. The CDR3 DNA sequence: TGTGCCAGCAGCTTAGGCAACAGGGAGAATTCACCCCTCCACTTT.

The J gene is TRBJ1-2, the V gene TRBV19; the D gene is possibly TRBD1 (6 bases). This CDR3 has 14 amino acids. Germline V gene lookup returns CDR1 LNHDA and CDR2 SQIVND (reference sequence). V was pared by 3 bases and J by 4 bases, with 12 bases between. In DNA, the CDR3 is TGTGCCAGTAGTATTGGGGGCATCCTCTATGGCTACACCTTC. It specifies CASSIGGILYGYTF.

This chain links TRBV6-5 with TRBJ2-7, with 10 bases aligning to TRBD2. The germline V gene has CDR1 MNHEY and CDR2 SVGAGI. V shed 7 bases, J shed 3 bases, and the junction held 6 bases outside the gene matches. The CDR3 consists of 14 residues. The CDR3 nucleotides are TGTGCCAGCATGGTGGCTAGCGGGAGCTACGAGCAGTACTTC. It codes for CASMVASGSYEQYF.

The chain has TRBV24-1 and TRBJ2-1; perhaps TRBD2 as D (5 bases). V lost 5 bases to trimming and J lost 4 bases, with 5 bases between them. Germline CDR1 reads KGHDR; CDR2 reads SFDVKD. The CDR3 totals 12 residues. CDR3 nucleotides: TGTGCCACCAGTGGGGAGTACAATGAGCAGTTCTTC. Protein product: CATSGEYNEQFF.

The chain is built from TRBV7-2 and TRBJ2-5, with 12 bases that match TRBD2. The CDR3 consists of 18 residues. V lost 6 bases, J lost 1 base, and 12 bases stayed unmatched. Germline lookup yields CDR1 SGHTA and CDR2 FQGNSA. The CDR3 protein is CASSPPRSSGRAQETQYF. The CDR3 DNA follows: TGTGCCAGCAGTCCTCCCCGATCTAGCGGGAGGGCCCAAGAGACCCAGTACTTC.

The CDR3 region has the DNA TGTGCCAGCTCACCAAAACTCGAGCAGTACTTC. Protein: CASSPKLEQYF. This chain uses TRBV18 with TRBJ2-7; D uncertain. V was trimmed by 2 bases and J by 6 bases, leaving 5 bases between them. This CDR3 spans 11 amino acids. Germline-derived CDR1 and CDR2 are KGHSH and LQKENI.

The V gene is TRBV19, the J gene TRBJ2-7, with no clear D. V lost 3 bases, J lost 0 bases, and 9 bases lay in between. Germline V CDR1 and CDR2: LNHDA, SQIVND (reference sequence). The CDR3 has 14 amino acids. CDR3 amino acids: CASSIFQDSYEQYF. CDR3 DNA sequence: TGTGCCAGTAGTATCTTTCAGGACTCCTACGAGCAGTACTTC.

The chain has TRBV7-9 and TRBJ1-2; 10 positions agree with TRBD1. CDR1 SEHNR and CDR2 FQNEAQ come from the germline V gene (reference sequence). CDR3 length: 18 residues. The junction had 11 bases not matched to a gene; V was cut back by 4 bases and J by 0 bases. CDR3 amino acids: CASSSPRDRGRTNYGYTF. CDR3 nucleotides: TGTGCCAGCAGCTCCCCACGGGACAGGGGACGAACTAACTATGGCTACACCTTC.